These 30 T cell receptor beta chains were all obtained from the same sample, sequenced in a study of T cell clonotyping in hematopoietic cell transplantation. The sample's time point: recipient sample about 28 days before transplant, after cytoreduction. Repertoires were generated with immunoSEQ multiplex PCR, while TCRdb's copy carries only in-frame clones and drops some. The sample records tens of thousands of clones, 96% being singletons. The specimen was peripheral blood mononuclear cells, collected before stem cell transplant. Receptors were obtained from a woman between 45 and 65 years old with acute myeloid leukemia. Some clones in this sample may be carry-over from other donors' samples.

This sequence joins TRBV11-3 and TRBJ2-2, with TRBD1 matching over 7 bases. CDR1 is SGHNT and CDR2 is YENEEA in the germline V gene. CDR3 length: 14 residues. J lost 5 bases, V lost 5 bases, and 5 bases had no gene match. CDR3 nucleotides: TGTGCCAGCAGCAAAGAGACAGGGACCGGGGAGCTGTTTTTT. Its translation: CASSKETGTGELFF.

This chain links TRBV6-1 with TRBJ2-7; 16 nucleotides align to TRBD2. This CDR3 is built from 14 residues. Germline values: CDR1 MNHNS, CDR2 SASEGT. J was trimmed by 6 bases and V by 6 bases; bases with no gene match: 2. In nucleotides, the CDR3 is TGTGCCAGCAGCGGGACTAGCGGGGGGGGCGAGCAGTACTTC. This encodes CASSGTSGGGEQYF.

The chain couples TRBV6-1 to TRBJ2-3; 7 positions match TRBD2. The J segment lost 3 bases and the V segment lost 10 bases, leaving 10 bases of the junction unmatched. The germline CDR1 and CDR2 sequences are MNHNS and SASEGT. The CDR3 has 14 residues. The CDR3 region is CATTMGGRTDTQYF. The CDR3 nucleotides are TGTGCCACCACGATGGGAGGGAGGACAGATACGCAGTATTTT.

V and J are TRBV28 and TRBJ1-1, with D unresolved. Germline CDR1 is MDHEN and CDR2 is SYDVKM. The V gene lost 3 bases and the J gene lost 5 bases, with 10 bases spanning the gap. CDR3 length: 13 residues. CDR3 loop: CASSFPGLTEAFF. The CDR3 bases are TGTGCCAGCAGTTTTCCGGGTTTGACTGAAGCTTTCTTT.

The V gene is TRBV5-6, the J gene TRBJ2-7, with a possible D match to TRBD2 (5 bases). The CDR3 extends over 14 amino acids. The V and J ends lost 2 bases and 1 base respectively, with 10 bases between them. Germline CDR1 is SGHDT and CDR2 is YYEEEE. CDR3 nucleotides: TGTGCCAGCAGCTTCGGACGGGGTTCCTACGAGCAGTACTTC. It yields the protein CASSFGRGSYEQYF.

This sequence joins TRBV30 and TRBJ1-6; D ambiguous. Germline lookup yields CDR1 GTSNPN and CDR2 SVGIG (reference sequence). This CDR3 spans 11 amino acids. The V end lost 1 base, the J end lost 18 bases, and 13 bases lay between the germline ends. CDR3 coding DNA: TGTGCCTGGAGTGCCTCCGGCTCACCCCACTTT. Its protein product is CAWSASGSPHF.

This clone has just one count. The chain uses TRBV5-6 and TRBJ2-7, with 10 positions matching TRBD1. Germline CDR1 SGHDT, CDR2 YYEEEE. CDR3 length equals 14 residues. V lost 3 bases, J lost 7 bases, and 7 bases stayed unmatched. CDR3 amino acids: CASSSGQGIGEQYF. CDR3 DNA sequence: TGTGCCAGCAGCTCGGGACAGGGGATTGGGGAGCAGTACTTC.

This CDR3 is CAWSGWRETQYF. Written as DNA, the CDR3 is TGTGCCTGGAGTGGCTGGAGGGAGACCCAGTACTTC. J is TRBJ2-5 and V is TRBV30, with a weak D call TRBD2 (5 bases). Germline assignment: CDR1 GTSNPN and CDR2 SVGIG (reference sequence). This CDR3 is built from 12 residues. V was clipped by 1 base and J by 5 bases, with 8 bases between them.

V gene TRBV10-3 combines with J gene TRBJ2-2; 15 positions match TRBD2. This CDR3 has 15 residues. CDR1 is ENHRY and CDR2 is SYGVKD in the germline V gene. The J segment lost 3 bases and the V segment lost 10 bases, leaving 3 bases of the junction unmatched. CDR3 in amino acids: CATGTSGGHTGELFF. The DNA for the CDR3 is TGTGCCACGGGGACTAGCGGGGGGCACACCGGGGAGCTGTTTTTT.

The J gene is TRBJ2-5, the V gene TRBV5-8; TRBD2 matches 8 bases. The CDR3 has 15 amino acids. With 1 base clipped from V and 2 bases from J, the junction kept 4 bases outside the gene matches. Germline CDR1 reads SGHTS; CDR2 reads YDEGEE. This chain's CDR3 is CASSLMTGGQETQYF. Here the CDR3 DNA reads TGTGCCAGCAGCTTGATGACGGGGGGGCAAGAGACCCAGTACTTC.

The J gene is TRBJ2-5, the V gene TRBV29-1; D may be TRBD1 (6 bases). The V end was cut by 1 base, the J end by 5 bases, with 17 bases between. The CDR3 is 15 amino acids. The V gene's germline CDR1 is SQVTM and CDR2 ANQGSEA. This CDR3 is CSVEGTQGRRETQYF. CDR3 nucleotides: TGCAGCGTTGAAGGGACACAGGGTCGTAGGGAGACCCAGTACTTC.

V usage is TRBV29-1 and J usage is TRBJ2-5; D gene unclear. The germline V gene has CDR1 SQVTM and CDR2 ANQGSEA. This CDR3 is 12 amino acids long. With 7 bases removed from V and 5 bases from J, the gap between germline ends came to 14 bases. CDR3 loop: CSGRNSWETQYF. CDR3 sequence (DNA): TGCAGCGGAAGAAACAGCTGGGAGACCCAGTACTTC.

V and J are TRBV11-3 and TRBJ2-2, with 12 bases aligning to TRBD2. This CDR3 is built from 15 residues. CDR1 SGHNT and CDR2 YENEEA come from the germline V gene. V was clipped by 5 bases and J by 7 bases; unmatched bases: 5. CDR3 region: CASSPSGGANGELFF. The CDR3 DNA sequence: TGTGCCAGCAGCCCTAGCGGGGGGGCGAACGGGGAGCTGTTTTTT.

The rearrangement links TRBV27 to TRBJ2-5, with a weak D call TRBD2 (7 bases). Germline V CDR1 and CDR2: MNHEY, SMNVEV (reference sequence). The ends were cut back, 3 bases at V and 1 base at J, with 15 bases in the middle. CDR3 length: 16 residues. The DNA of the CDR3 is TGTGCCAGCAGTTTCCGGAGGGGGGGCTTCCAAGAGACCCAGTACTTC. Protein sequence: CASSFRRGGFQETQYF.

This clone appeared once. V and J are TRBV4-1 and TRBJ2-2; 8 bases align to TRBD2. V lost 6 bases, J lost 4 bases, and 7 bases stayed unmatched. Germline CDR1 and CDR2: MGHRA and YSYEKL. This CDR3 comprises 15 residues. The DNA of the CDR3 is TGCGCCAGCAGTCGACTAGCGCTCATCACCGGGGAGCTGTTTTTT. Encoded protein: CASSRLALITGELFF.

The chain employs TRBV29-1 and TRBJ2-1; TRBD2 agrees at 9 bases. The CDR3 runs to 13 residues. V was clipped by 4 bases and J by 4 bases; unmatched bases: 2. Germline assignment: CDR1 SQVTM and CDR2 ANQGSEA. The CDR3 region has the DNA TGCAGCGTTGTACTAGCGGGTTACAATGAGCAGTTCTTC. Its protein product is CSVVLAGYNEQFF.

This clone was counted a single time. This rearrangement joins TRBV19 to TRBJ2-3; TRBD1 matches at 10 bases. CDR1 is LNHDA, CDR2 SQIVND, per germline (reference sequence). Trimming cost V 7 bases and J 5 bases; bases outside gene matches: 6. The CDR3 has 14 amino acids. The CDR3 sequence: CASKTTGGRDTQYF. As DNA, the CDR3 is TGTGCCAGTAAAACGACAGGGGGCAGAGATACGCAGTATTTT.

V is TRBV28 and J is TRBJ2-7; 8 bases are a match to TRBD1. In germline, CDR1 is MDHEN, CDR2 SYDVKM. The CDR3 covers 15 residues. V was clipped by 5 bases and J by 2 bases; unmatched bases: 8. CDR3 in amino acids: CASSPTGQVPYEQYF. DNA for the CDR3: TGTGCCAGCAGTCCGACGGGACAGGTACCCTACGAGCAGTACTTC.

The chain recombines TRBV10-3 with TRBJ1-5; D perhaps matches TRBD1 (6 bases). This CDR3 is 14 amino acids long. Germline V gene lookup returns CDR1 ENHRY and CDR2 SYGVKD. The V gene lost 10 bases and the J gene lost 4 bases, with 17 bases spanning the gap. The CDR3 spells CARGRGAGNQPQHF. DNA for the CDR3: TGTGCCAGAGGTAGGGGGGCTGGTAATCAGCCCCAGCATTTT.

This chain joins TRBV7-2 and TRBJ1-2; 9 nucleotides line up with TRBD1. This CDR3 is built from 14 residues. CDR1 and CDR2 from the germline V gene are SGHTA and FQGNSA. V was clipped by 5 bases and J by 7 bases; unmatched bases: 8. DNA for the CDR3: TGTGCCAGCAGCCCGTGGGACAGGGCTTCTGGCTACACCTTC. Amino acid sequence: CASSPWDRASGYTF.

The chain is built from TRBV5-8 and TRBJ1-5; 9 bases are shared with TRBD1. Germline CDR1 reads SGHTS; CDR2 reads YDEGEE. The J segment lost 6 bases and the V segment lost 2 bases, leaving 6 bases of the junction unmatched. This CDR3 contains 15 residues. CDR3 sequence: CASSFGQGRAQPQHF. The CDR3 DNA reads as TGTGCCAGCAGCTTCGGACAGGGGAGGGCTCAGCCCCAGCATTTT.

The chain links TRBV7-3 to TRBJ2-7; no reliable D call. CDR3 size: 11 residues. The germline V gene encodes CDR1 SGHTA and CDR2 FQGTGA. Trimming pared 5 bases from V and 4 bases from J, leaving 6 bases between. The CDR3 loop reads CASSPWYEQYF. The CDR3 nucleotides read TGTGCCAGCAGCCCATGGTACGAGCAGTACTTC.

The J gene is TRBJ2-1, the V gene TRBV6-5; 8 nucleotides line up with TRBD2. V lost 9 bases, J lost 6 bases, and 4 bases stayed unmatched. The CDR3 totals 12 residues. The germline gives CDR1 MNHEY, CDR2 SVGAGI. The CDR3: CASGTRSNEQFF. The CDR3 coding sequence is TGTGCCAGTGGGACTAGGTCCAATGAGCAGTTCTTC.

CDR3: CSVETGGNTEAFF. Here the CDR3 DNA reads TGCAGCGTTGAAACAGGGGGGAACACTGAAGCTTTCTTT. This rearrangement joins TRBV29-1 to TRBJ1-1; 8 bases match TRBD1. V shed 2 bases and J 1 base; nucleotides not matched to a gene: 0. From germline, CDR1 is SQVTM and CDR2 ANQGSEA. The CDR3 loop spans 13 amino acids. Full variable domain (rest looked up from reference TRBV29-1 and TRBJ1-1): SAVISQKPSRDICQRGTSLTIQCQVDSQVTMMFWYRQQPGQSLTLIATANQGSEATYESGFVIDKFPISRPNLTFSTLTVSNMSPEDSSIYLCSVETGGNTEAFFGQGTRLTVV.

The chain recombines TRBV27 with TRBJ2-2; D not resolved. The germline V and J ends were trimmed by 5 bases and 14 bases, with 15 bases remaining between them. Germline values: CDR1 MNHEY, CDR2 SMNVEV (reference sequence). The CDR3 runs 12 residues. CDR3 sequence reads: CASSPRTDNLFF. DNA for the CDR3: TGTGCCAGCAGTCCCAGGACCGACAACCTGTTTTTT.

V is TRBV9 and J is TRBJ2-3; 8 bases map to TRBD2. The trim removed 0 bases at V and 5 bases at J, leaving 11 bases unmatched. Germline V lookup: CDR1 SGDLS, CDR2 YYNGEE. This CDR3 spans 17 amino acids. The CDR3 region has the DNA TGTGCCAGCAGCGTAGGGAGTACCGGGAGGGCGGGAGATACGCAGTATTTT. Amino acid sequence: CASSVGSTGRAGDTQYF.

This chain uses TRBV11-2 with TRBJ2-7; 11 bases fit TRBD1. This CDR3 region has 15 residues. J lost 5 bases, V lost 5 bases, and 8 bases had no gene match. Per the germline V gene, CDR1 is SGHAT and CDR2 is FQNNGV. The CDR3 is CASSARTGGGHEQYF. The DNA for the CDR3 is TGTGCCAGCAGCGCCAGGACAGGGGGCGGGCACGAGCAGTACTTC.

The J gene is TRBJ1-2, the V gene TRBV6-1; the D is unclear. CDR1 is MNHNS, CDR2 SASEGT, per germline. This CDR3 has 13 amino acids. V was shortened by 2 bases and J by 3 bases, with 7 bases between the two germline ends. The CDR3 spells CASSEWADYGYTF. CDR3 bases: TGTGCCAGCAGTGAATGGGCGGACTATGGCTACACCTTC.

This chain connects TRBV2 to TRBJ2-1; 10 nucleotides match TRBD2. Germline CDR1 and CDR2: SNHLY and FYNNEI. Trimming removed 3 bases from V and 5 bases from J; junction bases left unmatched: 7. The CDR3 consists of 16 residues. DNA for the CDR3: TGTGCCAGCAGTGAGAGAGGGACTAGCGCCCACAATGAGCAGTTCTTC. Its protein is CASSERGTSAHNEQFF.

The rearrangement uses TRBV14 and TRBJ2-2; tentatively, D is TRBD1 (5 bases). Trimming cost V 4 bases and J 0 bases, with 12 bases left between them. Germline CDR1 and CDR2: SGHDN and FVKESK. CDR3 length: 16 amino acids. The CDR3 bases are TGTGCCAGCAGCCTAAACAGGAGATCGAACACCGGGGAGCTGTTTTTT. This encodes CASSLNRRSNTGELFF.